This T cell receptor beta chain was found in a study of blood T cell repertoires in COVID-19. CDR3 length: 15 amino acids. Germline values: CDR1 MDHEN, CDR2 SYDVKM. Unmatched junction bases numbered 3, after V lost 4 bases and J lost 0 bases. Clones were sequenced by immunoSEQ multiplex PCR, and TCRdb holds only the in-frame ones, with some missing. This table holds about 160,000 clones, 87% found once. The rearrangement joins TRBV28 to TRBJ2-5; 9 nucleotides line up with TRBD1. This sequence originates from a woman aged 70-85 years with COVID-19, enrolled during active disease. Specimen: peripheral blood. CDR3 amino acids: CASSSGTGYQETQYF. In DNA form, the CDR3 reads TGTGCCAGCAGTTCCGGGACAGGGTACCAAGAGACCCAGTACTTC.